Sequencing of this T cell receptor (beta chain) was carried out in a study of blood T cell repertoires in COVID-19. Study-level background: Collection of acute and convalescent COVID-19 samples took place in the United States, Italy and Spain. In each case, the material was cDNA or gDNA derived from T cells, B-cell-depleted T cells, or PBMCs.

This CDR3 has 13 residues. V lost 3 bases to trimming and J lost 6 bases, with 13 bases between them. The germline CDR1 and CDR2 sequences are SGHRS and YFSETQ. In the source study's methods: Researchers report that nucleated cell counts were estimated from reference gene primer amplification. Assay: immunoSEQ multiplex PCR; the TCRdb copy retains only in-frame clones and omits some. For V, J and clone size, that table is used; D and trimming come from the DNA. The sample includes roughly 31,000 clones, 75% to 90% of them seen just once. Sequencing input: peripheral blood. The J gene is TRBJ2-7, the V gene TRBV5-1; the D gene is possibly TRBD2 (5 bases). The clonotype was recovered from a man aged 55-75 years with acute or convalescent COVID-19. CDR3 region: CASSSRELGEQYF. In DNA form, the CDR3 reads TGCGCCAGCAGCTCTAGGGAGTTAGGCGAGCAGTACTTC.